These 6 T cell receptor beta chains share one sample of origin, sequenced in a study of cytomegalovirus exposure and HLA in healthy donors. The PCR made use of 60 Vbeta and 13 Jbeta primers. Assay: immunoSEQ multiplex PCR; the TCRdb copy retains only in-frame clones and omits some. The sample has hundreds of thousands of clones, about 88% seen once. Sequenced input: PBMCs. These receptors originate from a girl under 10 years old in good health and CMV-seronegative.

The chain uses TRBV7-6 and TRBJ2-3, with 9 bases aligning to TRBD2. Unmatched junction bases numbered 17, after V lost 5 bases and J lost 2 bases. Germline CDR1 SGHVS, CDR2 FNYEAQ. This CDR3 region has 19 residues. CDR3 DNA sequence: TGTGCCAGCAGCGGCATCTCTCGTAGCGGGGGCCTCCACACAGATACGCAGTATTTT. This gives the protein CASSGISRSGGLHTDTQYF.

This chain uses TRBV4-1 with TRBJ1-4, with a weak D call TRBD1 (6 bases). Deletions cut 4 bases from V and 4 bases from J, with 13 bases between. Germline V CDR1 and CDR2: MGHRA, YSYEKL. This CDR3 is built from 15 residues. The CDR3 sequence: CASSRQEWDNEKLFF. CDR3 DNA: TGCGCCAGCAGCCGACAGGAATGGGATAATGAAAAACTGTTTTTT.

V is TRBV5-1 and J is TRBJ2-5, with no clear D. The CDR3 covers 16 residues. CDR1 is SGHRS and CDR2 is YFSETQ in the germline V gene. Trimming took 1 base from V and 0 from J, leaving 13 bases between them. The CDR3 loop reads CASSLSGGVYQETQYF. The CDR3, as DNA: TGCGCCAGCAGCTTGTCTGGCGGAGTGTACCAAGAGACCCAGTACTTC.

This clone was found a few times. The gene calls are TRBV7-9 and TRBJ1-4; 9 bases match TRBD1. V shed 5 bases and J 8 bases; nucleotides not matched to a gene: 6. The CDR3 has 14 amino acids. In germline, CDR1 is SEHNR, CDR2 FQNEAQ (reference sequence). CDR3 loop: CASSAGQGNEKLFF. CDR3 in DNA: TGTGCCAGCAGCGCTGGACAGGGGAACGAAAAACTGTTTTTT.

This chain joins TRBV5-4 and TRBJ2-5, with 8 nucleotides matching TRBD2. Germline V gene sequence: CDR1 SGHNT, CDR2 YYREEE (reference sequence). Trimming at V came to 3 bases and at J to 4 bases, leaving 8 bases not matched to a gene. The CDR3 totals 15 residues. CDR3 residues: CASSYGSGSAETQYF. The CDR3 DNA reads as TGTGCCAGCAGCTACGGCAGCGGGAGCGCAGAGACCCAGTACTTC.

The chain couples TRBV5-1 to TRBJ2-7; perhaps TRBD1 as D (6 bases). The CDR3 covers 14 residues. V shed 2 bases and J shed 2 bases, with 11 bases lying between them. The V gene's germline CDR1 is SGHRS and CDR2 YFSETQ. The CDR3 DNA reads as TGCGCCAGCAGCTTTGAGACAGGAGCCTACGAGCAGTACTTC. Translated, it gives CASSFETGAYEQYF.